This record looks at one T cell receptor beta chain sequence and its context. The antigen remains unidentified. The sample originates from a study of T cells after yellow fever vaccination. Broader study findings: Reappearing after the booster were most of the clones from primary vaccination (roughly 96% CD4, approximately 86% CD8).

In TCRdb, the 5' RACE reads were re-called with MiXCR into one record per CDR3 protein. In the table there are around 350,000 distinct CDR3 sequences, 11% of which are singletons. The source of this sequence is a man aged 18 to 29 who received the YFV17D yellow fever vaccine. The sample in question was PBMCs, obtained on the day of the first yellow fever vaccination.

The CDR3 DNA reads TGTGCCAGCAGTCTCCGGGCGCCCCTTTATAATTCACCCCTCCACTTT. Translated, it gives CASSLRAPLYNSPLHF. The rearrangement joins TRBV7-6 to TRBJ1-6, with no clear D. This CDR3 spans 16 amino acids. V was pared by 6 bases and J by 4 bases, with 16 bases between. Germline CDR1 is SGHVS and CDR2 is FNYEAQ.